One sample yielded the 26 T cell receptor beta chains listed below, sequenced in a study of blood T cell repertoires in COVID-19. Clones were sequenced by immunoSEQ multiplex PCR, and TCRdb holds only the in-frame ones, with some missing. The table includes 150,000 to 200,000 clones, approximately 88% detected once. Material: peripheral blood. The receptor set was obtained from a woman between 45 and 65 years old with acute or convalescent COVID-19.

The chain employs TRBV12-2 and TRBJ1-1. TRBV12-2 has pseudogene status. The CDR3 runs 17 residues. Here the CDR3 DNA reads TGTGCAAGTCGCTTAGGGCGGATCGAGGGACTCGACACTGAAGCTTTCTTT. Amino acid sequence: CASRLGRIEGLDTEAFF.

The genes are TRBV6-5 and TRBJ1-1; TRBD1 matches 9 bases. The CDR3 length is 14 residues. Trimming at V came to 7 bases and at J to 4 bases, leaving 7 bases not matched to a gene. Looked up from germline, CDR1 is MNHEY and CDR2 is SVGAGI. The DNA for the CDR3 is TGTGCCAGCACCCAGGGACAGGGCGGCACTGAAGCTTTCTTT. It is translated as CASTQGQGGTEAFF.

In its sample, this clone was seen once. The chain employs TRBV7-9 and TRBJ1-2; 8 positions agree with TRBD1. The J segment lost 4 bases and the V segment lost 3 bases, leaving 7 bases of the junction unmatched. The CDR3 covers 15 residues. Germline V gene lookup returns CDR1 SEHNR and CDR2 FQNEAQ (reference sequence). The CDR3 sequence is CASSLDRAQSYGYTF. The CDR3 DNA reads TGTGCCAGCAGCTTGGACAGGGCCCAATCCTATGGCTACACCTTC.

The chain has TRBV7-9 and TRBJ2-2; the match to TRBD1 covers 9 bases. The CDR3 is made up of 15 amino acids. Losses at the gene ends were 3 bases for V and 7 bases for J; bases not matched to a gene: 6. The germline V gene has CDR1 SEHNR and CDR2 FQNEAQ (reference sequence). The CDR3 nucleotides read TGTGCCAGCAGCTTTGGGACAGGGTATGACGGGGAGCTGTTTTTT. Its translation: CASSFGTGYDGELFF.

This clone was counted a single time. The V and J genes are TRBV29-1 and TRBJ1-4; perhaps TRBD1 as D (5 bases). The germline V and J ends were trimmed by 5 bases and 5 bases, with 15 bases remaining between them. The CDR3 runs 14 residues. The germline V gene has CDR1 SQVTM and CDR2 ANQGSEA. The DNA for the CDR3 is TGCAGCGTTACCACTACAGGATGGAATGAAAAACTGTTTTTT. This codes for CSVTTTGWNEKLFF.

This clone was detected only a few times. The genes are TRBV6-5 and TRBJ1-5, with D uncertain. Germline V gene lookup returns CDR1 MNHEY and CDR2 SVGAGI. V lost 5 bases and J lost 5, with 13 bases in between. CDR3 length: 14 residues. In nucleotides, the CDR3 is TGTGCCAGCAGTCCCCGGGTCTCCGATCAGCCCCAGCATTTT. It specifies CASSPRVSDQPQHF.

This clone was seen once. The chain has TRBV20-1 and TRBJ2-1, with D possibly TRBD2 on 6 matching bases. In germline, CDR1 is DFQATT, CDR2 SNEGSKA (reference sequence). Trimming removed 3 bases from V and 6 bases from J, with 24 bases in between. The CDR3 loop spans 17 amino acids. The CDR3 bases are TGCAGTGCTAGTTTTTCTTGGGCGGGATCCCTTGGCAATGAGCAGTTCTTC. It specifies CSASFSWAGSLGNEQFF.

The chain employs TRBV4-2 and TRBJ2-5, with a tentative D call TRBD1 (8 bases). The length of the CDR3 is 15 residues. From germline, CDR1 is LGHNA and CDR2 YNFKEQ. V was clipped by 6 bases and J by 5 bases, with 19 bases between them. CDR3 in DNA: TGTGCCAGCAGGTTAGGACAGGGAGGGGAGGAGACCCAGTACTTC. Translated: CASRLGQGGEETQYF.

The gene calls are TRBV7-9 and TRBJ1-5; D is possibly TRBD1 (5 bases). Looked up from germline, CDR1 is SEHNR and CDR2 is FQNEAQ (reference sequence). The ends were cut back, 1 base at V and 4 bases at J, with 20 bases in the middle. This CDR3 has 18 amino acids. The CDR3 region is CASSLDGPGGRENQPQHF. CDR3 bases: TGTGCCAGCAGCTTAGATGGGCCAGGCGGCAGGGAAAATCAGCCCCAGCATTTT.

V gene TRBV19 combines with J gene TRBJ2-3, with 7 bases matching TRBD2. The CDR3 extends over 12 amino acids. Per germline, CDR1 LNHDA and CDR2 SQIVND (reference sequence). CDR3 residues: CASSRGTDTQYF. CDR3 nucleotide sequence: TGTGCGAGTTCGCGGGGGACAGATACGCAGTATTTT.

V usage is TRBV11-2 and J usage is TRBJ2-7, with 7 nucleotides matching TRBD1. The germline gives CDR1 SGHAT, CDR2 FQNNGV. The CDR3 is 12 residues long. With V trimmed by 1 base and J by 12 bases, 6 bases remained unmatched. CDR3 nucleotides: TGTGCCAGCAGCTTAGCGGGCAGGGGGACGTACTTC. Translation gives CASSLAGRGTYF. Combining the CDR3 with reference TRBV11-2 and TRBJ2-7 gives the whole variable domain EAGVAQSPRYKIIEKRQSVAFWCNPISGHATLYWYQQILGQGPKLLIQFQNNGVVDDSQLPKDRFSAERLKGVDSTLKIQPAKLEDSAVYLCASSLAGRGTYFGPGTRLTVT.

The V call is TRBV19, the J call TRBJ1-6; 12 bases are shared with TRBD1. Trimming took 6 bases from V and 7 from J; bases not matched to a gene: 10. The CDR3 totals 17 residues. CDR1 is LNHDA and CDR2 is SQIVND in the germline V gene (reference sequence). The CDR3: CASRGQGAPWRNSPLHF. CDR3 bases: TGTGCCAGTAGGGGACAGGGGGCGCCCTGGAGGAATTCACCCCTCCACTTT.

This chain uses TRBV19 with TRBJ1-5; 8 bases match TRBD1. The germline V gene has CDR1 LNHDA and CDR2 SQIVND (reference sequence). The V and J ends lost 5 bases and 1 base, in that order; junction bases with no gene match: 13. The CDR3 runs 18 residues. As DNA, the CDR3 is TGTGCCAGTAGTTCCGGGCGGACAGGGCGATTCAGCAATCAGCCCCAGCATTTT. Its translation: CASSSGRTGRFSNQPQHF.

This rearrangement joins TRBV30 to TRBJ2-1; no definite D call. The CDR3 contains 11 residues. Germline assignment: CDR1 GTSNPN and CDR2 SVGIG (reference sequence). Trimming removed 5 bases at V and 7 bases at J, with 9 bases between. The CDR3 protein is CAWGRVNEQFF. The CDR3 coding sequence is TGTGCCTGGGGCCGAGTGAATGAGCAGTTCTTC.

This sequence joins TRBV3-1 (or the pseudogene TRBV3-2) and TRBJ1-1; 9 bases align to TRBD1. Germline values: CDR1 LGHDT, CDR2 YNNKEL (reference sequence). Trimming took 4 bases from V and 1 from J; bases not matched to a gene: 4. The CDR3 spans 15 residues. Written as DNA, the CDR3 is TGTGCCAGCAGCCTCCGGACAGGGGAGAACACTGAAGCTTTCTTT. Amino acid sequence: CASSLRTGENTEAFF.

The count of this clone is one. This rearrangement joins TRBV5-1 to TRBJ1-2; possibly TRBD1 for D (5 bases). The CDR3 has 14 amino acids. Germline V gene sequence: CDR1 SGHRS, CDR2 YFSETQ. The V end lost 4 bases, the J end lost 3 bases, and 13 bases lay between the germline ends. The CDR3 loop reads CASSPAWGDYGYTF. CDR3 nucleotides: TGCGCCAGCAGCCCTGCGTGGGGCGACTATGGCTACACCTTC. Full variable domain (remainder filled in from reference TRBV5-1 and TRBJ1-2): KAGVTQTPRYLIKTRGQQVTLSCSPISGHRSVSWYQQTPGQGLQFLFEYFSETQRNKGNFPGRFSGRQFSNSRSEMNVSTLELGDSALYLCASSPAWGDYGYTFGSGTRLTVV.

V and J are TRBV18 and TRBJ1-4; D uncertain. From germline, CDR1 is KGHSH and CDR2 LQKENI. This CDR3 is built from 15 residues. The V gene lost 1 base and the J gene lost 6 bases, with 12 bases spanning the gap. In DNA form, the CDR3 reads TGTGCCAGCTCACCACAAGGCGGGAGGGATGAAAAACTGTTTTTT. Its protein is CASSPQGGRDEKLFF.

This clone was detected only once. V is TRBV30 and J is TRBJ2-1; 11 bases are shared with TRBD2. Looked up from germline, CDR1 is GTSNPN and CDR2 is SVGIG (reference sequence). The CDR3 spans 16 residues. Losses at the gene ends were 1 base for V and 5 bases for J; bases not matched to a gene: 7. The CDR3 coding sequence is TGTGCCTGGAGTGGTAAACTAGCGGGGGAGAACAATGAGCAGTTCTTC. Translating it yields CAWSGKLAGENNEQFF.

V and J are TRBV29-1 and TRBJ2-3, with 10 bases identical to TRBD2. The CDR3 totals 14 residues. J lost 5 bases, V lost 4 bases, and 6 bases had no gene match. Per germline, CDR1 SQVTM and CDR2 ANQGSEA. The CDR3 sequence: CSVAERGGQDTQYF. The DNA of the CDR3 is TGCAGCGTTGCGGAGCGGGGGGGCCAAGATACGCAGTATTTT.

The CDR3 coding sequence is TGTGCCAGCAGCCCCACTAGCGGAGGGAACAATGAGCAGTTCTTC. Translation gives CASSPTSGGNNEQFF. The chain couples TRBV11-3 to TRBJ2-1, with 8 nucleotides matching TRBD2. Germline CDR1 reads SGHNT; CDR2 reads YENEEA. V was clipped by 5 bases and J by 5 bases; unmatched bases: 8. There are 15 residues in the CDR3.

The chain has TRBV20-1 and TRBJ1-2; D gene ambiguous. Trimming left V 4 bases short and J 7 bases short, with 4 bases between. Germline V gene sequence: CDR1 DFQATT, CDR2 SNEGSKA (reference sequence). This CDR3 contains 9 residues. For the CDR3, the DNA is TGCAGTGCTAACAGTGGCTACACCTTC. Translated: CSANSGYTF.

This rearrangement joins TRBV11-2 to TRBJ1-5; 12 nucleotides line up with TRBD1. The J segment lost 4 bases and the V segment lost 5 bases, leaving 3 bases of the junction unmatched. Germline values: CDR1 SGHAT, CDR2 FQNNGV. This CDR3 region has 15 residues. CDR3 DNA sequence: TGTGCCAGCAGCCCGGGACAGGGGGCGAATCAGCCCCAGCATTTT. Protein sequence: CASSPGQGANQPQHF.

The V and J genes are TRBV6-5 and TRBJ1-5; D is possibly TRBD1 (5 bases). CDR3 length equals 13 residues. V shed 6 bases and J shed 5 bases, with 11 bases lying between them. Looked up from germline, CDR1 is MNHEY and CDR2 is SVGAGI. CDR3 sequence: CASRSDSYQPQHF. CDR3 in DNA: TGTGCCAGCAGATCAGACAGTTATCAGCCCCAGCATTTT.

The chain is built from TRBV12-3 or TRBV12-4 and TRBJ2-1; possible D gene TRBD1, 6 bases. V shed 3 bases and J shed 5 bases, with 8 bases lying between them. The CDR3 runs 13 residues. CDR3 DNA sequence: TGTGCCAGCAGTTTTGAGGGGGACAATGAGCAGTTCTTC. It specifies CASSFEGDNEQFF.

The DNA of the CDR3 is TGCGCCAGCAGCTTGGGACAGGGGCCCTATAATTCACCCCTCCACTTT. Translation gives CASSLGQGPYNSPLHF. This chain links TRBV5-1 with TRBJ1-6, with 8 bases that match TRBD1. The CDR3 covers 16 residues. The V gene end was trimmed by 0 bases and the J gene end by 2 bases; junction bases not matched to a gene: 1. Germline V gene sequence: CDR1 SGHRS, CDR2 YFSETQ.

This clone turned up a few times. V is TRBV19 and J is TRBJ2-1; TRBD2 is a possible D gene (6 bases). Germline values: CDR1 LNHDA, CDR2 SQIVND (reference sequence). This CDR3 is built from 13 residues. Deletions cut 10 bases from V and 0 bases from J, with 10 bases between. The CDR3 spells CATRGSSYNEQFF. Here the CDR3 DNA reads TGTGCCACCCGGGGGTCCTCCTACAATGAGCAGTTCTTC.